This T cell receptor beta chain was recorded in a study of Ad26.COV2.S vaccination and SARS-CoV-2 variants. Looking at the study overall: Donor had been placed in the Ad26.COV2.S arm of the COV1001 trial.

As to treatment: around 19 received Ad26.COV2.S at low or high dose, single or two shots; roughly five received placebo; per-sample allocation not given. Sampling occurred on day 63 after the first vaccine or placebo injection. Only in-frame clones appear in the TCRdb table, and some are missing; sequencing was by immunoSEQ multiplex PCR. Of about 350,000 clones in the sample, 70% to 90% were seen once. Germline assignment: CDR1 SGHRS and CDR2 YFSETQ. This CDR3 comprises 15 residues. The ends were cut back, 3 bases at V and 0 bases at J, with 12 bases in the middle. The sample was peripheral blood, taken in a trial of Ad26.COV2.S vaccine versus placebo. The source of this sequence is a person aged 18 to 65 who received the Ad26.COV2.S COVID-19 vaccine or a placebo. The chain links TRBV5-1 to TRBJ2-5, with D perhaps given as TRBD1 or TRBD2 (5 bases each). As DNA, the CDR3 is TGCGCCAGCAGCTCCGGGACCCTTTACCAAGAGACCCAGTACTTC. The encoded protein is CASSSGTLYQETQYF.